This T cell receptor (beta chain) was documented in a study of regulatory T cells in long-lasting Graves disease. This sample's time point: newly diagnosed GD, antithyroid drugs for less than 3 months. PBMCs were the source of the RNA used for TCR sequencing. American Thyroid Association guidelines served as the basis for diagnosing Graves' disease. HTBI primers from iRepertoire and Arm-PCR of CDR3 regions yielded the TCR beta libraries. MiXCR was run by TCRdb on the multiplex PCR reads, yielding one entry per CDR3 protein. The repertoire holds hundreds of thousands of distinct CDR3 sequences, with 16% as singletons. With regard to this clonotype: What it recognizes is unknown.

General observations from the study: TCR diversity was lower in persistent Graves' patients than in newly diagnosed ones. Accuracy may have been reduced by the small sample size.

CDR3 length equals 15 residues. The junction had 9 bases not matched to a gene; V was cut back by 9 bases and J by 2 bases. Germline CDR1 is SGHNT and CDR2 is YYREEE (reference sequence). This sample also appeared in a second study, on T cells in Graves' hyperthyroidism and ophthalmopathy. This second study notes: The diagnostic basis comprised clinical symptoms, serum thyroxine and TRAb, thyroid ultrasound and orbital computed tomography.

V is TRBV5-4 and J is TRBJ2-1; TRBD2 matches 9 bases. Specimen: peripheral blood mononuclear cells (PBMCs), collected at new diagnosis, from a patient treated with antithyroid drugs. This receptor was identified in a man aged 18 to 29 with Graves disease. The CDR3 sequence is CATQGGGRAYNEQFF. CDR3 DNA sequence: TGTGCCACACAGGGAGGCGGGAGGGCCTACAATGAGCAGTTCTTC.